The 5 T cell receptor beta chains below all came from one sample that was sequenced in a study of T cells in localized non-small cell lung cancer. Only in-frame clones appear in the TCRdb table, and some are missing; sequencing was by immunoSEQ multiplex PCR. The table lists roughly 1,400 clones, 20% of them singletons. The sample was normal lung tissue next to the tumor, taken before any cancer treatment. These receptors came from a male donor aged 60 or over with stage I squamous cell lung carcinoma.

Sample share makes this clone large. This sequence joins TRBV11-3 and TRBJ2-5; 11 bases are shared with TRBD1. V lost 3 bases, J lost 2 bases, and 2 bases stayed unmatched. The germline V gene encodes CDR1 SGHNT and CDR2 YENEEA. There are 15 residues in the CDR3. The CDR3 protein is CASSFGDRGQETQYF. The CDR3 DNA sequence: TGTGCCAGCAGCTTTGGGGACAGGGGGCAAGAGACCCAGTACTTC.

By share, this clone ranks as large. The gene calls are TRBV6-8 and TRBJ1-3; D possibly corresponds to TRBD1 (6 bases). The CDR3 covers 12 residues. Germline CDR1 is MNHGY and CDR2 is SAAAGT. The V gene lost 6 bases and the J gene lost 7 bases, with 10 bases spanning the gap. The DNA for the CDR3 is TGTGCCAGCAGACAGGGCGGCAACACCATATATTTT. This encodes CASRQGGNTIYF.

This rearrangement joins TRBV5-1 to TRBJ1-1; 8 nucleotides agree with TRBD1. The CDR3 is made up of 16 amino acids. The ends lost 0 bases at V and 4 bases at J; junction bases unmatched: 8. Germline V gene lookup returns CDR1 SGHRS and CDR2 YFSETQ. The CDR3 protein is CASSLGQTGEGTEAFF. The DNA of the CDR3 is TGCGCCAGCAGCTTGGGGCAGACAGGGGAGGGCACTGAAGCTTTCTTT.

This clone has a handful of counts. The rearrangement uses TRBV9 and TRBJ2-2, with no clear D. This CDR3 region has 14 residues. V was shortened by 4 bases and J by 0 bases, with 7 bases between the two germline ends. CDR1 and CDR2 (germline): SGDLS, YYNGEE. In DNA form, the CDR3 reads TGTGCCAGCAGCATAAGGTCGAACACCGGGGAGCTGTTTTTT. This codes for CASSIRSNTGELFF.

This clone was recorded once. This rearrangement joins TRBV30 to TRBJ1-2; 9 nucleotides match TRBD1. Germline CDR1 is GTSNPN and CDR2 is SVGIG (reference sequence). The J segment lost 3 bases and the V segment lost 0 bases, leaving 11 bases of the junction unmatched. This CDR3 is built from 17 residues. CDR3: CAWSVGRLGQGDYGYTF. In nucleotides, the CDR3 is TGTGCCTGGAGTGTGGGAAGGTTGGGACAGGGAGACTATGGCTACACCTTC.